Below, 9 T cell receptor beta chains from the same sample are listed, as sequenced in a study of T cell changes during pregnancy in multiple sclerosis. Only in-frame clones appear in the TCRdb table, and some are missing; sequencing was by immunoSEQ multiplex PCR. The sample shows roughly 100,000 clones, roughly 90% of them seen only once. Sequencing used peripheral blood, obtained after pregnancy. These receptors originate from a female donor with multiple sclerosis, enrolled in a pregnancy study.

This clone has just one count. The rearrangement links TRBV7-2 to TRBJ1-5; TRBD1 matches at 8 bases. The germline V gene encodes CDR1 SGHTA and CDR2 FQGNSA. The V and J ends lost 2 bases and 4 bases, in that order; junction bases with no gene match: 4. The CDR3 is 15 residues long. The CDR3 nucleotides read TGTGCCAGCAGCTTACGACAGGGGCGTAATCAGCCCCAGCATTTT. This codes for CASSLRQGRNQPQHF.

CDR3 sequence (DNA): TGTGCCAGCAGCGTAGCGGGCCTGGGACAGGGAGGGACCCAGTACTTC. It specifies CASSVAGLGQGGTQYF. The rearrangement links TRBV9 to TRBJ2-5, with TRBD1 identical over 9 bases. This CDR3 has 16 amino acids. Trimming at V came to 0 bases and at J to 7 bases, leaving 10 bases not matched to a gene. The V gene's germline CDR1 is SGDLS and CDR2 YYNGEE.

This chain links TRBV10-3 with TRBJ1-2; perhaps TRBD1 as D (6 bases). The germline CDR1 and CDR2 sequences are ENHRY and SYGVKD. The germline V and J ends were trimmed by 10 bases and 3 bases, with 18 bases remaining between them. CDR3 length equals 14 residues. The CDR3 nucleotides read TGTGCCACCGGCGGGGGGGGCGCGGACTATGGCTACACCTTC. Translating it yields CATGGGGADYGYTF.

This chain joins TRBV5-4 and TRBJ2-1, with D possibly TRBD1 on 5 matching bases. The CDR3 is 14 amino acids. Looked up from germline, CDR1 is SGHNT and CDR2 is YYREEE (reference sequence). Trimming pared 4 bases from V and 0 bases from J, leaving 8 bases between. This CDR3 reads CASSGAASYNEQFF. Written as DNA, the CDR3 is TGTGCCAGCAGCGGGGCGGCCTCCTACAATGAGCAGTTCTTC.

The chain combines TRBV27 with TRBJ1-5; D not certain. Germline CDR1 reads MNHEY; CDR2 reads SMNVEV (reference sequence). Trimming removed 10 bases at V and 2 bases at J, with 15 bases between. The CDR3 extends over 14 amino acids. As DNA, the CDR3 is TGTGCCACGGCGGTTTCCTGGGGCAATCAGCCCCAGCATTTT. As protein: CATAVSWGNQPQHF.

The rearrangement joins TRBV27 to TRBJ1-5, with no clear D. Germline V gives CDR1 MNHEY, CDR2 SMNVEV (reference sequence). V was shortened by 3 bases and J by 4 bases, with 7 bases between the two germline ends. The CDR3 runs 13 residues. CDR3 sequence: CASSFSRNQPQHF. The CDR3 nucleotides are TGTGCCAGCAGTTTTTCGAGAAATCAGCCCCAGCATTTT.

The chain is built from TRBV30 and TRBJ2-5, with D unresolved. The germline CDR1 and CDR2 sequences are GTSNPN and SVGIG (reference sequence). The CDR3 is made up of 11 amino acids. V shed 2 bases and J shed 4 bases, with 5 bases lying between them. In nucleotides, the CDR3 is TGTGCCTGGAGTTCGGGAGAGACCCAGTACTTC. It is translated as CAWSSGETQYF.

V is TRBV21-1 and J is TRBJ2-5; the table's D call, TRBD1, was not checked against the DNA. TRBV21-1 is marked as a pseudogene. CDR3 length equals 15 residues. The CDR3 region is CASSQYRGKLKTQYF. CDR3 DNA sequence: TGTGCCAGCAGCCAGTACAGGGGGAAGCTGAAGACCCAGTACTTC.

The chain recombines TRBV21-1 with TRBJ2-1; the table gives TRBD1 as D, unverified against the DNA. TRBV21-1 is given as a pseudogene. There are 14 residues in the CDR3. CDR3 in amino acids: CASSKARQGLEQFF. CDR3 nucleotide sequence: TGTGCCAGCAGCAAAGCCCGACAGGGACTTGAGCAGTTCTTC.